These 27 T cell receptor beta chains came from one sample sequenced in a study of T cell responses to AZD1222 COVID-19 vaccine. The protocol was immunoSEQ multiplex PCR, while the TCRdb copy is restricted to in-frame clones and leaves out a portion. The sample has 130,000 to 150,000 clones; under 95% are singletons. Specimen: peripheral blood, collected on day 0 of AZD1222 vaccination. Source of these receptors: an adult in good health.

This chain uses TRBV7-6 with TRBJ1-5; no reliable D call. Trimming stripped 5 bases from V and 6 bases from J, with 11 bases between. The CDR3 is made up of 13 amino acids. Germline V lookup: CDR1 SGHVS, CDR2 FNYEAQ. The DNA for the CDR3 is TGTGCCAGCAGCCTAGGGCGTTTTCAGCCCCAGCATTTT. Protein product: CASSLGRFQPQHF.

The chain employs TRBV2 and TRBJ1-3; 7 positions match TRBD1. The CDR3 length is 15 residues. Germline loops: CDR1 SNHLY, CDR2 FYNNEI. The ends lost 5 bases at V and 4 bases at J; junction bases unmatched: 8. The CDR3 sequence is CASSPRTGLGNTIYF. The CDR3 bases are TGTGCCAGCAGTCCCCGGACAGGCCTCGGAAACACCATATATTTT. Using reference TRBV2 and TRBJ1-3 for the parts outside the CDR3, the full variable domain is EPEVTQTPSHQVTQMGQEVILRCVPISNHLYFYWYRQILGQKVEFLVSFYNNEISEKSEIFDDQFSVERPDGSNFTLKIRSTKLEDSAMYFCASSPRTGLGNTIYFGEGSWLTVV.

The rearrangement links TRBV20-1 to TRBJ1-2, with D perhaps TRBD1 (5 bases). The germline V gene encodes CDR1 DFQATT and CDR2 SNEGSKA (reference sequence). V lost 5 bases, J lost 6 bases, and 10 bases lay in between. The CDR3 runs to 11 residues. The CDR3 bases are TGCAGTGCTCCCCGGGGCGATGGCTACACCTTC. Translation: CSAPRGDGYTF.

This chain links TRBV5-1 with TRBJ2-1, with a weak D call TRBD2 (7 bases). V shed 4 bases and J shed 5 bases, with 25 bases lying between them. There are 18 residues in the CDR3. Germline-derived CDR1 and CDR2 are SGHRS and YFSETQ. Here the CDR3 DNA reads TGCGCCAGCAGCCCCGGGGCGGGGGCCGCACCCGCCCACAATGAGCAGTTCTTC. Its translation: CASSPGAGAAPAHNEQFF. Looking up the rest from reference TRBV5-1 and TRBJ2-1 gives the full variable domain: KAGVTQTPRYLIKTRGQQVTLSCSPISGHRSVSWYQQTPGQGLQFLFEYFSETQRNKGNFPGRFSGRQFSNSRSEMNVSTLELGDSALYLCASSPGAGAAPAHNEQFFGPGTRLTVL.

The chain carries TRBV7-7 and TRBJ2-3, with D possibly called TRBD1 or TRBD2 (6 bases each). V was trimmed by 3 bases and J by 0 bases, leaving 10 bases between them. The length of the CDR3 is 15 residues. Germline CDR1 reads SSHAT; CDR2 reads FNYEAQ (reference sequence). This CDR3 reads CASSLGGISTDTQYF. For the CDR3, the DNA is TGTGCCAGCAGCTTGGGGGGCATAAGCACAGATACGCAGTATTTT.

This chain joins TRBV7-9 and TRBJ2-7; D is unresolved. CDR1 is SEHNR and CDR2 is FQNEAQ in the germline V gene (reference sequence). The CDR3 is made up of 12 amino acids. Trimming left V 3 bases short and J 0 bases short, with 3 bases between. CDR3 loop: CASSLSSYEQYF. CDR3 nucleotide sequence: TGTGCCAGCAGCTTGAGCTCCTACGAGCAGTACTTC.

J is TRBJ1-3 and V is TRBV28, with D uncertain. Trimming took off 5 bases at V and 2 bases at J, with 4 bases between the two ends. Looked up from germline, CDR1 is MDHEN and CDR2 is SYDVKM. The CDR3 loop spans 12 amino acids. Written as DNA, the CDR3 is TGTGCCAGCAGTCCCCCTGGAAACACCATATATTTT. It translates to CASSPPGNTIYF.

This chain connects TRBV5-6 to TRBJ1-2; D uncertain. Germline loops: CDR1 SGHDT, CDR2 YYEEEE. This CDR3 spans 14 amino acids. Trimming left V 0 bases short and J 4 bases short, with 10 bases between. This CDR3 is CASSLVRRTYGYTF. The CDR3, as DNA: TGTGCCAGCAGCTTGGTAAGACGGACCTATGGCTACACCTTC.

V usage is TRBV25-1 and J usage is TRBJ1-2, with TRBD1 matching over 8 bases. The CDR3 runs to 12 residues. Germline CDR1 is MGHDK and CDR2 is SYGVNS. Trimming cost V 7 bases and J 11 bases; bases outside gene matches: 9. The CDR3 is CASMTGDRSYTF. The CDR3 DNA reads as TGTGCCAGCATGACAGGGGACCGGTCATACACCTTC.

V is TRBV7-2 and J is TRBJ1-1; 10 bases map to TRBD1. Trimming at V came to 4 bases and at J to 5 bases, leaving 4 bases not matched to a gene. Germline V CDR1 and CDR2: SGHTA, FQGNSA. The CDR3 sequence is 14 residues long. This CDR3 is CASSWDRGSTEAFF. The CDR3 region has the DNA TGTGCCAGCAGCTGGGACAGGGGCTCGACTGAAGCTTTCTTT.

V usage is TRBV9 and J usage is TRBJ1-6; D is unresolved. V lost 1 base and J 2 bases, leaving 7 bases between the germline ends. The CDR3 has 15 residues. Germline V gives CDR1 SGDLS, CDR2 YYNGEE. This chain's CDR3 is CASSVSLTYNSPLHF. In DNA form, the CDR3 reads TGTGCCAGCAGCGTAAGCCTCACCTATAATTCACCCCTCCACTTT.

The chain couples TRBV19 to TRBJ2-2; 10 nucleotides line up with TRBD1. The CDR3 runs to 15 residues. The junction had 5 bases not matched to a gene; V was cut back by 10 bases and J by 0 bases. CDR1 and CDR2 from the germline V gene are LNHDA and SQIVND (reference sequence). CDR3 nucleotide sequence: TGTGCCACTCGACAGGGGGCTACGAACACCGGGGAGCTGTTTTTT. Protein product: CATRQGATNTGELFF.

This chain joins TRBV25-1 and TRBJ1-1; TRBD1 aligns across 7 bases. The germline V gene encodes CDR1 MGHDK and CDR2 SYGVNS. The trim removed 4 bases at V and 0 bases at J, leaving 5 bases unmatched. The CDR3 extends over 15 amino acids. CDR3 protein: CASSAAQGLNTEAFF. DNA of the CDR3: TGTGCCAGCAGTGCCGCACAGGGGTTGAACACTGAAGCTTTCTTT.

This sequence joins TRBV12-3 or TRBV12-4 and TRBJ1-3; D not resolved. V lost 5 bases and J 5 bases, leaving 10 bases between the germline ends. This CDR3 contains 13 residues. CDR3 DNA sequence: TGTGCCAGCAGTGTAACACGAAGAAACACCATATATTTT. This gives the protein CASSVTRRNTIYF.

This chain connects TRBV7-8 to TRBJ2-1, with D hard to call. CDR1 and CDR2 (germline): SGHVS, FQNEAQ. V dropped 2 bases and J dropped 0 bases, with 8 bases sitting between them. This CDR3 is built from 15 residues. The CDR3 nucleotides read TGTGCCAGCAGCTTAATCTACAGCTCCTACAATGAGCAGTTCTTC. Translating gives CASSLIYSSYNEQFF. Complete variable domain (other parts from reference TRBV7-8 and TRBJ2-1): GAGVSQSPRYKVAKRGQDVALRCDPISGHVSLFWYQQALGQGPEFLTYFQNEAQLDKSGLPSDRFFAERPEGSVSTLKIQRTQQEDSAVYLCASSLIYSSYNEQFFGPGTRLTVL.

The chain couples TRBV4-1 to TRBJ1-1; 7 positions agree with TRBD1. This CDR3 spans 16 amino acids. From germline, CDR1 is MGHRA and CDR2 YSYEKL. Losses at the gene ends were 4 bases for V and 6 bases for J; bases not matched to a gene: 14. The CDR3 here is CASSRRLSEGASEAFF. CDR3 sequence (DNA): TGCGCCAGCAGCCGTCGGCTTTCCGAGGGGGCTTCTGAAGCTTTCTTT.

The CDR3 sequence is CASKEQGGHYEQYF. DNA for the CDR3: TGTGCCAGTAAGGAACAGGGAGGGCACTACGAGCAGTACTTC. The chain joins TRBV19 to TRBJ2-7; TRBD2 might be the D (7 bases). In germline, CDR1 is LNHDA, CDR2 SQIVND (reference sequence). V lost 7 bases, J lost 3 bases, and 16 bases lay in between. The CDR3 sequence is 14 residues long. The complete variable domain, with remaining parts taken from reference TRBV19 and TRBJ2-7, reads DGGITQSPKYLFRKEGQNVTLSCEQNLNHDAMYWYRQDPGQGLRLIYYSQIVNDFQKGDIAEGYSVSREKKESFPLTVTSAQKNPTAFYLCASKEQGGHYEQYFGPGTRLTVT.

This chain links TRBV12-3 or TRBV12-4 with TRBJ2-7; the D is unclear. Between the trimmed V and J ends, which lost 5 bases and 3 bases, there was a span of 5 bases. The CDR3 is 11 residues long. Written as DNA, the CDR3 is TGTGCCAGCAGTACTAACTACGAGCAGTACTTC. This encodes CASSTNYEQYF.

This chain joins TRBV3-1 (or the pseudogene TRBV3-2) and TRBJ1-1, with 9 bases identical to TRBD1. Germline assignment: CDR1 LGHDT and CDR2 YNNKEL (reference sequence). This CDR3 spans 17 amino acids. The J segment lost 3 bases and the V segment lost 4 bases, leaving 12 bases of the junction unmatched. The CDR3 region has the DNA TGTGCCAGCAGCCGACTCCCGGGACAGGGACGGGACACTGAAGCTTTCTTT. This gives the protein CASSRLPGQGRDTEAFF.

The chain recombines TRBV5-1 with TRBJ1-2, with D tentatively TRBD1 (6 bases). The CDR3 is made up of 15 amino acids. CDR1 is SGHRS, CDR2 YFSETQ, per germline. V lost 4 bases and J 2 bases, leaving 15 bases between the germline ends. CDR3 loop: CASSGRERGNYGYTF. CDR3 coding DNA: TGCGCCAGCAGCGGCAGGGAGAGGGGGAACTATGGCTACACCTTC.

This clone was counted a single time. CDR3 loop: CASSGPGGLREKLFF. Here the CDR3 DNA reads TGTGCCAGCAGTGGGCCGGGGGGGTTACGGGAAAAACTGTTTTTT. This rearrangement joins TRBV2 to TRBJ1-4; D may be TRBD1 (5 bases). V dropped 4 bases and J dropped 8 bases, with 17 bases sitting between them. CDR3 length: 15 amino acids. Per germline, CDR1 SNHLY and CDR2 FYNNEI.

The chain recombines TRBV29-1 with TRBJ2-2; D gene ambiguous. Germline V gives CDR1 SQVTM, CDR2 ANQGSEA. The CDR3 has 14 residues. V lost 2 bases to trimming and J lost 5 bases, with 12 bases between them. The CDR3 DNA sequence: TGCAGCGTTGAAAACTGGGGAAAGACCGGGGAGCTGTTTTTT. Encoded protein: CSVENWGKTGELFF.

V and J are TRBV25-1 and TRBJ1-1; no definite D call. V lost 4 bases, J lost 1 base, and 10 bases lay in between. This CDR3 spans 14 amino acids. Germline CDR1 reads MGHDK; CDR2 reads SYGVNS. This chain's CDR3 is CASSVSGGNTEAFF. CDR3 DNA: TGTGCCAGCAGTGTGAGTGGTGGGAACACTGAAGCTTTCTTT.

The rearrangement uses TRBV7-2 and TRBJ1-6; D remains ambiguous. V shed 4 bases and J shed 0 bases, with 10 bases lying between them. The CDR3 has 16 amino acids. The germline gives CDR1 SGHTA, CDR2 FQGNSA. Written as DNA, the CDR3 is TGTGCCAGCAGCTCCGGGTTGAACTCCTATAATTCACCCCTCCACTTT. It encodes CASSSGLNSYNSPLHF.

This chain links TRBV10-3 with TRBJ1-2, with 7 positions matching TRBD1. With V trimmed by 6 bases and J by 3 bases, 10 bases remained unmatched. Germline V gene lookup returns CDR1 ENHRY and CDR2 SYGVKD. The CDR3 is 15 amino acids. CDR3 amino acids: CAISVQGIEDYGYTF. For the CDR3, the DNA is TGTGCCATCAGCGTACAGGGGATCGAAGACTATGGCTACACCTTC.

This chain uses TRBV6-4 with TRBJ2-3, with a weak D call TRBD1 (6 bases). Germline CDR1 MRHNA, CDR2 SNTAGT. V dropped 0 bases and J dropped 4 bases, with 8 bases sitting between them. CDR3 length equals 14 residues. CDR3 in amino acids: CASSDSRGADTQYF. In DNA, the CDR3 is TGTGCCAGCAGTGACTCCAGGGGCGCAGATACGCAGTATTTT.

The rearrangement links TRBV7-2 to TRBJ1-1, with 8 positions matching TRBD1. Germline CDR1 is SGHTA and CDR2 is FQGNSA. J gave up 3 bases and V 5 bases, and 14 bases lay outside the gene matches. CDR3 length: 17 residues. Written as DNA, the CDR3 is TGTGCCAGCAGCCCCAGGACAGGGTGGGGTTTGGACACTGAAGCTTTCTTT. It codes for CASSPRTGWGLDTEAFF.